This T cell receptor beta chain emerged from a study of breast tumors, draining lymph nodes, adjacent tissues. TCRdb recomputed calls from the multiplex PCR reads with MiXCR, one row per CDR3 protein. This sample has fewer than 250,000 distinct CDR3 sequences; about 30% occur once, and the top ten carry 1.2% to 1.5%. This clonotype showed up many times. Axillary draining lymph nodes of breast cancer patients supplied the node samples. This CDR3 spans 16 amino acids. Germline CDR1 LGHDT, CDR2 YNNKEL (reference sequence). Unmatched junction bases numbered 8, after V lost 3 bases and J lost 3 bases. J is TRBJ1-3 and V is TRBV3-1, with TRBD1 matching 7 bases. Source material: axillary lymph node tissue. The receptor comes from a female donor with breast cancer. Some clones in this sample may be carry-over from other donors' samples. The CDR3 region is CASSHGTGAVGNTIYF. The DNA of the CDR3 is TGTGCCAGCAGCCACGGAACAGGGGCGGTTGGAAACACCATATATTTT. Together with reference TRBV3-1 and TRBJ1-3, the CDR3 gives the full variable domain: DTAVSQTPKYLVTQMGNDKSIKCEQNLGHDTMYWYKQDSKKFLKIMFSYNNKELIINETVPNRFSPKSPDKAHLNLHINSLELGDSAVYFCASSHGTGAVGNTIYFGEGSWLTVV.